This T cell receptor (beta chain) comes out of a study of beta chain features in type 1 diabetes. Whole-study results and caveats: TCRB CDR3s were moderately but significantly shorter in Type 1 diabetes patients in all four CD4+ subsets. Amplification by PCR could prefer shorter templates, with the same effect in patients and controls.

The V gene's germline CDR1 is SGHNT and CDR2 YYREEE (reference sequence). The ends were cut back, 4 bases at V and 6 bases at J, with 11 bases in the middle. The CDR3 sequence is 12 residues long. Expressed TCRB transcripts got sequenced, as all isolated RNA was reverse transcribed. An average around 3.5 million reads came from naive, central memory and regulatory T cell samples. This table comes from immunoSEQ multiplex PCR, and its TCRdb copy is limited to in-frame clones, with some not included. This table holds a few hundred thousand clones, roughly 31% found once. Markers CD45RO/CCR7/CD25/CD127/CD95/CD27 served to sort CD4+ naive, central memory, regulatory and stem cell-like memory cells. This clone was detected a few times. Its antigen remains unidentified.

What was sequenced was naive CD4+ T cells from blood. This receptor was obtained from a man younger than 30 in good health. The rearrangement links TRBV5-4 to TRBJ2-7, with D hard to call. The CDR3, as DNA: TGTGCCAGCAGCCAACTTGGAGCCGAGCAGTACTTC. Amino acids: CASSQLGAEQYF.